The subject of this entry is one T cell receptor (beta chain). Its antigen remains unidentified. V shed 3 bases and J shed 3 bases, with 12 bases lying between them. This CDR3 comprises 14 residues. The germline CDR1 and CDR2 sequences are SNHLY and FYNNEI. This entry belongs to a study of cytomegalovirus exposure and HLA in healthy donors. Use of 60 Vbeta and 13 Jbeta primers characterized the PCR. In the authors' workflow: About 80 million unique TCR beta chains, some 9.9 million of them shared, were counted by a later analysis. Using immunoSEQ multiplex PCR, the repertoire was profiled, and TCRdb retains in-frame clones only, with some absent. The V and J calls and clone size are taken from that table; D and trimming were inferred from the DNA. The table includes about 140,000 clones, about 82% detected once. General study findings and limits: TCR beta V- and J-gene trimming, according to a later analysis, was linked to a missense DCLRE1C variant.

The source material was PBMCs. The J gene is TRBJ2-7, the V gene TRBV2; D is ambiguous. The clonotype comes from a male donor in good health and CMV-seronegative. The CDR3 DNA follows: TGTGCCAGCAGTGAGAGCCCCTTCGGCTACGAGCAGTACTTC. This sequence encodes CASSESPFGYEQYF.